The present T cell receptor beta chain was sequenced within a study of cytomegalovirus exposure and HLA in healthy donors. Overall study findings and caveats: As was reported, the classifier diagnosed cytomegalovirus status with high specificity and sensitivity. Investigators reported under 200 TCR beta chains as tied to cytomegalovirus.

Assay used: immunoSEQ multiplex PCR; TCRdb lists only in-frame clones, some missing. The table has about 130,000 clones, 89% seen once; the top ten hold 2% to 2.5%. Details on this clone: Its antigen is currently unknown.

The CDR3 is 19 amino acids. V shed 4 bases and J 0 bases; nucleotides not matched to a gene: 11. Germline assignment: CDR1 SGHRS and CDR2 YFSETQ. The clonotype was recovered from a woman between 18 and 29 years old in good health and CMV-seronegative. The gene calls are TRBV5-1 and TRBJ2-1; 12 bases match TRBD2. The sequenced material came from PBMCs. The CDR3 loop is CASSTPGLAGSISYNEQFF. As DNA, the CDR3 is TGCGCCAGCAGCACCCCCGGACTAGCGGGGTCCATCTCCTACAATGAGCAGTTCTTC.